These 27 T cell receptor beta chains share one sample of origin, sequenced in a study of sequential checkpoint blockade in melanoma. Here immunoSEQ multiplex PCR was the method, and the copy in TCRdb shows in-frame clones only, minus some. The table has thousands of clones, approximately 44% seen once. As for treatment: randomized to nivolumab then ipilimumab (arm A) or the reverse (arm B). Sequenced here: CD8+ T cells sorted from blood (inferred from file names), sampled from a patient given nivolumab and ipilimumab in sequence. The source is a human donor with melanoma.

The V and J genes are TRBV9 and TRBJ1-5, with D possibly being TRBD1 (5 bases). The germline V gene has CDR1 SGDLS and CDR2 YYNGEE. The V end was cut by 4 bases, the J end by 2 bases, with 13 bases between. This CDR3 is 15 amino acids long. CDR3 nucleotides: TGTGCCAGCAGCCCCCAGGGCAGGGGCAATCAGCCCCAGCATTTT. This gives the protein CASSPQGRGNQPQHF.

Only a few counts were recorded for this clone. The chain joins TRBV4-3 to TRBJ1-2; D unclear. CDR3 size: 15 residues. CDR1 is LGHNA, CDR2 YSLEER, per germline. The V gene lost 1 base and the J gene lost 1 base, with 10 bases spanning the gap. CDR3 loop: CASSQGRQINYGYTF. The DNA of the CDR3 is TGCGCCAGCAGCCAAGGGCGGCAGATTAACTATGGCTACACCTTC.

CDR3 in DNA: TGTGCCAGCAGTGAAGCCGGGGTACTCGAGCAGTACTTC. Its translation: CASSEAGVLEQYF. The chain has TRBV6-1 and TRBJ2-7; D is perhaps TRBD2 (5 bases). V lost 0 bases to trimming and J lost 6 bases, with 9 bases between them. This CDR3 comprises 13 residues. Germline V CDR1 and CDR2: MNHNS, SASEGT.

This clone was seen only a few times. The rearrangement uses TRBV7-8 and TRBJ1-1; a possible D gene is TRBD1 (5 bases). V shed 1 base and J shed 5 bases, with 8 bases lying between them. CDR1 and CDR2 (germline): SGHVS, FQNEAQ. The CDR3 totals 13 residues. The DNA of the CDR3 is TGTGCCAGCAGCTTAGTTCCAGGGACTGAAGCTTTCTTT. This gives the protein CASSLVPGTEAFF. The variable domain in full, with the rest retrieved from reference TRBV7-8 and TRBJ1-1, is GAGVSQSPRYKVAKRGQDVALRCDPISGHVSLFWYQQALGQGPEFLTYFQNEAQLDKSGLPSDRFFAERPEGSVSTLKIQRTQQEDSAVYLCASSLVPGTEAFFGQGTRLTVV.

This clone was counted a few times. V and J are TRBV6-4 and TRBJ1-1, with D uncertain. Per germline, CDR1 MRHNA and CDR2 SNTAGT. Trimming cost V 0 bases and J 1 base, with 6 bases left between them. CDR3 length: 14 residues. The CDR3 sequence: CASSDSAGNTEAFF. The CDR3 coding sequence is TGTGCCAGCAGTGACTCGGCGGGGAACACTGAAGCTTTCTTT.

The J gene is TRBJ1-1, the V gene TRBV27; D is perhaps TRBD1 (5 bases). The CDR3 covers 16 residues. Germline values: CDR1 MNHEY, CDR2 SMNVEV (reference sequence). Trimming left V 7 bases short and J 3 bases short, with 21 bases between. The CDR3, as DNA: TGTGCCAGCACCTCCCGGGGGGGGGTTAAGGACACTGAAGCTTTCTTT. It translates to CASTSRGGVKDTEAFF.

CDR3 coding DNA: TGTGCCATCAGTGGGACAGACTCCTACGAGCAGTACTTC. This codes for CAISGTDSYEQYF. The chain couples TRBV10-3 to TRBJ2-7, with D possibly being TRBD1 (6 bases). CDR1 is ENHRY and CDR2 is SYGVKD in the germline V gene. This CDR3 contains 13 residues. Trimming pared 4 bases from V and 0 bases from J, leaving 7 bases between.

This clone ranks as medium-sized (0.01 to 0.1%). The genes are TRBV4-3 and TRBJ2-7; TRBD1 is a possible D gene (6 bases). The germline CDR1 and CDR2 sequences are LGHNA and YSLEER. The ends were cut back, 8 bases at V and 5 bases at J, with 13 bases in the middle. CDR3 length: 12 amino acids. CDR3 sequence: CASPHRVHEQYF. The CDR3 region has the DNA TGCGCCAGCCCGCACAGGGTCCACGAGCAGTACTTC.

V gene TRBV10-3 combines with J gene TRBJ1-4; 8 bases are shared with TRBD1. J lost 6 bases, V lost 10 bases, and 10 bases had no gene match. CDR1 is ENHRY and CDR2 is SYGVKD in the germline V gene. The CDR3 has 14 residues. CDR3 nucleotides: TGTGCCACTACCCCAGGGGGCTATGATGAAAAACTGTTTTTT. Translating gives CATTPGGYDEKLFF.

This clone is medium-sized by share. The genes are TRBV7-9 and TRBJ1-2; 9 bases line up with TRBD1. V was pared by 4 bases and J by 7 bases, with 13 bases of the junction left unmatched. The germline V gene encodes CDR1 SEHNR and CDR2 FQNEAQ (reference sequence). The CDR3 is made up of 16 amino acids. CDR3 nucleotide sequence: TGTGCCAGCAGCTCCGGGACAGGGCTCCCTTTGGGTGGCTACACCTTC. Its protein is CASSSGTGLPLGGYTF.

The V and J genes are TRBV9 and TRBJ1-1, with 7 nucleotides matching TRBD1. The germline V gene encodes CDR1 SGDLS and CDR2 YYNGEE. CDR3 length equals 14 residues. J gave up 0 bases and V 3 bases, and 2 bases lay outside the gene matches. The CDR3 loop reads CASSAGTVNTEAFF. In DNA, the CDR3 is TGTGCCAGCAGCGCCGGGACAGTGAACACTGAAGCTTTCTTT.

The chain couples TRBV4-1 to TRBJ2-7; TRBD2 is a possible D gene (6 bases). The V and J ends lost 1 base and 4 bases respectively, with 14 bases between them. Looked up from germline, CDR1 is MGHRA and CDR2 is YSYEKL. This CDR3 has 15 residues. CDR3 coding DNA: TGCGCCAGCAGCCAAGGGGGACGGGGGAGTTACGAGCAGTACTTC. Protein sequence: CASSQGGRGSYEQYF.

The V and J genes are TRBV6-6 and TRBJ2-7, with 12 bases lining up with TRBD2. The CDR3 consists of 13 residues. V shed 8 bases, J shed 6 bases, and the junction held 5 bases outside the gene matches. CDR1 and CDR2 (germline): MNHNY, SVGAGI (reference sequence). The CDR3 protein is CASLPLAGGEQYF. The CDR3 DNA sequence: TGTGCCAGCCTCCCACTAGCGGGGGGCGAGCAGTACTTC.

This clone is labeled medium-sized. V and J are TRBV6-4 and TRBJ1-1; D is ambiguous. Looked up from germline, CDR1 is MRHNA and CDR2 is SNTAGT. This CDR3 contains 14 residues. V was trimmed by 0 bases and J by 1 base, leaving 6 bases between them. CDR3 residues: CASSDSAENTEAFF. The CDR3 nucleotides are TGTGCCAGCAGTGACTCCGCGGAGAACACTGAAGCTTTCTTT.

CDR3 sequence: CASSPDSGTQYF. The DNA of the CDR3 is TGTGCCAGCAGCCCGGACAGCGGGACCCAGTACTTC. The V gene is TRBV7-8, the J gene TRBJ2-5, with a tentative D call TRBD1 (6 bases). Germline V lookup: CDR1 SGHVS, CDR2 FQNEAQ. This CDR3 has 12 amino acids. The ends were cut back, 5 bases at V and 7 bases at J, with 11 bases in the middle.

In its sample, this clone was seen a few times. The chain employs TRBV6-6 and TRBJ2-7; 10 bases align to TRBD1. Trimming took 7 bases from V and 5 from J; bases not matched to a gene: 14. This CDR3 has 16 amino acids. Germline assignment: CDR1 MNHNY and CDR2 SVGAGI (reference sequence). Here the CDR3 DNA reads TGTGCCAGCACCTCCCCGTGGGACAGGGGCCCCCACGAGCAGTACTTC. Translated, it gives CASTSPWDRGPHEQYF.

V and J are TRBV5-4 and TRBJ2-7, with D perhaps TRBD1 (6 bases). V gave up 6 bases and J gave up 1 base, with 8 bases separating them. This CDR3 is 12 amino acids long. Germline CDR1 SGHNT, CDR2 YYREEE (reference sequence). The CDR3 DNA sequence: TGTGCCAGCACAGGGGAGTCCTACGAGCAGTACTTC. Its translation: CASTGESYEQYF.

This clone was seen a handful of times. The rearrangement links TRBV4-1 to TRBJ2-1; 10 bases line up with TRBD2. Germline V gene lookup returns CDR1 MGHRA and CDR2 YSYEKL. Trimming took 1 base from V and 9 from J; bases not matched to a gene: 6. CDR3 size: 15 residues. CDR3 sequence: CASSQGPSGSREQFF. The CDR3 coding sequence is TGCGCCAGCAGCCAAGGGCCTAGCGGGAGTCGTGAGCAGTTCTTC.

This clone turned up a few times. The V gene is TRBV27, the J gene TRBJ1-1; 10 nucleotides match TRBD1. The CDR3 has 14 residues. V dropped 6 bases and J dropped 4; count of bases not matched to a gene: 5. Germline values: CDR1 MNHEY, CDR2 SMNVEV (reference sequence). Here the CDR3 DNA reads TGTGCCAGCAGAGACAGGGGGCTTAGCACTGAAGCTTTCTTT. This sequence encodes CASRDRGLSTEAFF.

The chain joins TRBV2 to TRBJ1-5, with 7 bases aligning to TRBD1. Germline V lookup: CDR1 SNHLY, CDR2 FYNNEI. With V trimmed by 6 bases and J by 3 bases, 8 bases remained unmatched. This CDR3 is 15 amino acids long. The CDR3 is CASSPLDRSNQPQHF. CDR3 in DNA: TGTGCCAGCAGCCCTTTGGACAGGTCCAATCAGCCCCAGCATTTT.

This clone was counted a single time. The rearrangement joins TRBV6-5 to TRBJ2-7; D is possibly TRBD2 (7 bases). Looked up from germline, CDR1 is MNHEY and CDR2 is SVGAGI. The germline V and J ends were trimmed by 6 bases and 2 bases, with 11 bases remaining between them. This CDR3 is 13 amino acids long. CDR3 DNA: TGTGCCAGCAGCTGGGAGGGGGCCTACGAGCAGTACTTC. It codes for CASSWEGAYEQYF.

The sample holds a few counts of this clone. The rearrangement uses TRBV15 and TRBJ1-5; a possible D gene is TRBD1 (6 bases). V gave up 1 base and J gave up 0 bases, with 7 bases separating them. CDR3 length: 15 residues. CDR1 is LNHNV and CDR2 is YYDKDF in the germline V gene (reference sequence). This CDR3 reads CATSRAGVSNQPQHF. The CDR3 DNA is TGTGCCACCAGCAGAGCAGGGGTTAGCAATCAGCCCCAGCATTTT.

This clone ranks as medium-sized. The chain uses TRBV20-1 and TRBJ1-2, with D maybe TRBD1 (6 bases). CDR3 length: 11 amino acids. Deletions cut 4 bases from V and 6 bases from J, with 9 bases between. From germline, CDR1 is DFQATT and CDR2 SNEGSKA (reference sequence). Here the CDR3 reads CSATGEDGYTF. For the CDR3, the DNA is TGCAGTGCTACAGGGGAAGATGGCTACACCTTC.

This clone was recorded a few times. The chain uses TRBV7-8 and TRBJ1-2; possible D gene TRBD1, 5 bases. Deletions cut 1 base from V and 6 bases from J, with 9 bases between. The CDR3 has 13 amino acids. CDR1 is SGHVS and CDR2 is FQNEAQ in the germline V gene. The CDR3 DNA reads TGTGCCAGCAGCTTAGGGGGCACGGATGGCTACACCTTC. Encoded protein: CASSLGGTDGYTF.

The V and J genes are TRBV9 and TRBJ2-7; TRBD1 aligns across 9 bases. The germline gives CDR1 SGDLS, CDR2 YYNGEE. This CDR3 is built from 13 residues. V was clipped by 4 bases and J by 5 bases; unmatched bases: 4. This chain's CDR3 is CASSPGTGHEQYF. The CDR3 nucleotides are TGTGCCAGCAGCCCCGGGACAGGGCACGAGCAGTACTTC.

J is TRBJ1-5 and V is TRBV4-1; D is perhaps TRBD1 (6 bases). CDR3 length equals 15 residues. Deletions cut 1 base from V and 7 bases from J, with 14 bases between. The V gene's germline CDR1 is MGHRA and CDR2 YSYEKL. CDR3 nucleotide sequence: TGCGCCAGCAGCCAAGTTACAGGGTCACGGCAGCCCCAGCATTTT. It codes for CASSQVTGSRQPQHF.

There are a few counts of this clone. This chain joins TRBV7-9 and TRBJ2-7; D is perhaps TRBD1 (6 bases). V was clipped by 5 bases and J by 7 bases, with 12 bases between them. This CDR3 has 12 amino acids. Germline CDR1 and CDR2: SEHNR and FQNEAQ (reference sequence). The CDR3 region is CASSRTGMEQYF. The CDR3 DNA reads TGTGCCAGCAGCCGCACAGGGATGGAGCAGTACTTC.